Below, 14 T cell receptor beta chains from the same sample are listed, as sequenced in a study of blood T cell repertoires in COVID-19. The assay was immunoSEQ multiplex PCR, and TCRdb's table has in-frame clones only and misses some. The table has some 380,000 clones, 70% to 90% seen once; the top ten hold approximately 1.3%. The sequenced material came from PBMCs or T cells enriched from blood (not recorded which). Receptor source: a young man who had recovered from COVID-19.

The V gene is TRBV12-5, the J gene TRBJ1-1, with a weak D call TRBD1 (6 bases). Trimming cost V 6 bases and J 2 bases, with 10 bases left between them. The CDR3 runs 13 residues. The V gene's germline CDR1 is LGHNT and CDR2 FRNRAP. The CDR3 nucleotides read TGTGCTAGTGGGGGGACACACAACACTGAAGCTTTCTTT. It codes for CASGGTHNTEAFF.

This sequence joins TRBV4-1 and TRBJ2-1; TRBD2 matches 9 bases. CDR1 and CDR2 from the germline V gene are MGHRA and YSYEKL. The CDR3 spans 15 residues. The V segment lost 1 base and the J segment 8 bases; nucleotides outside the gene matches: 6. CDR3 loop: CASSQGGGGAYEQFF. The CDR3 DNA sequence: TGCGCCAGCAGCCAAGGGGGCGGGGGGGCTTATGAGCAGTTCTTC.

V usage is TRBV14 and J usage is TRBJ2-7; D might be TRBD1 (6 bases). Germline V gene data show CDR1 as SGHDN and CDR2 as FVKESK. The CDR3 sequence is 16 residues long. Trimming shortened V by 1 base and J by 0 bases, and 13 bases separated the two germline ends. The CDR3 nucleotides read TGTGCCAGCAGCCAAGGGCGAGACAGGTTCTCCTACGAGCAGTACTTC. It encodes CASSQGRDRFSYEQYF. The whole variable domain, filled in from reference TRBV14 and TRBJ2-7, reads EAGVTQFPSHSVIEKGQTVTLRCDPISGHDNLYWYRRVMGKEIKFLLHFVKESKQDESGMPNNRFLAERTGGTYSTLKVQPAELEDSGVYFCASSQGRDRFSYEQYFGPGTRLTVT.

The chain couples TRBV3-1 (or the pseudogene TRBV3-2) to TRBJ1-1; 8 bases match TRBD1. Germline trimming cut 10 bases from V and 1 base from J; bases unmatched to any gene: 5. Germline V gene sequence: CDR1 LGHDT, CDR2 YNNKEL (reference sequence). This CDR3 region has 13 residues. As DNA, the CDR3 is TGTGCCACTCAGACAGGGGCGAACACTGAAGCTTTCTTT. As protein: CATQTGANTEAFF.

The rearrangement joins TRBV2 to TRBJ1-1; no clear D. CDR1 SNHLY and CDR2 FYNNEI come from the germline V gene. The V end was cut by 4 bases, the J end by 0 bases, with 9 bases between. The CDR3 is 14 residues long. CDR3 amino acids: CASSGAQLNTEAFF. The CDR3 bases are TGTGCCAGCAGTGGGGCACAGCTGAACACTGAAGCTTTCTTT.

The rearrangement joins TRBV19 to TRBJ2-7; TRBD1 is a possible D gene (6 bases). The germline V gene has CDR1 LNHDA and CDR2 SQIVND (reference sequence). CDR3 length: 13 amino acids. V was trimmed by 5 bases and J by 3 bases, leaving 11 bases between them. CDR3 DNA sequence: TGTGCCAGTAGTGTCACAGGGTTCTACGAGCAGTACTTC. Its translation is CASSVTGFYEQYF. Looking up the rest from reference TRBV19 and TRBJ2-7 gives the full variable domain: DGGITQSPKYLFRKEGQNVTLSCEQNLNHDAMYWYRQDPGQGLRLIYYSQIVNDFQKGDIAEGYSVSREKKESFPLTVTSAQKNPTAFYLCASSVTGFYEQYFGPGTRLTVT.

The V and J genes are TRBV11-1 and TRBJ1-4, with 12 bases that match TRBD1. The CDR3 is 16 amino acids. Germline values: CDR1 SGHAT, CDR2 FQDESV (reference sequence). Unmatched junction bases numbered 9, after V lost 5 bases and J lost 8 bases. The CDR3 protein is CASSPGDRGRFEKLFF. In DNA form, the CDR3 reads TGTGCCAGCAGCCCCGGGGACAGGGGGCGATTCGAAAAACTGTTTTTT.

The chain carries TRBV4-1 and TRBJ1-1; 8 bases line up with TRBD1. CDR3 length: 14 amino acids. The V gene's germline CDR1 is MGHRA and CDR2 YSYEKL. J gave up 1 base and V 3 bases, and 1 base lay outside the gene matches. The CDR3 sequence: CASSHGTGNTEAFF. In DNA, the CDR3 is TGCGCCAGCAGCCATGGGACAGGGAACACTGAAGCTTTCTTT.

The rearrangement uses TRBV6-5 and TRBJ1-1; the D gene is possibly TRBD1 (6 bases). There are 11 residues in the CDR3. V lost 8 bases to trimming and J lost 4 bases, with 8 bases between them. Germline CDR1 is MNHEY and CDR2 is SVGAGI. CDR3 sequence: CASLGATEAFF. For the CDR3, the DNA is TGTGCCAGCCTGGGGGCCACTGAAGCTTTCTTT.

V gene TRBV3-1 (or the pseudogene TRBV3-2) combines with J gene TRBJ2-7, with a weak D call TRBD1 (6 bases). This CDR3 has 14 residues. Trimming took off 3 bases at V and 0 bases at J, with 9 bases between the two ends. CDR1 LGHDT and CDR2 YNNKEL come from the germline V gene (reference sequence). The CDR3 is CASSQIGGSYEQYF. CDR3 DNA: TGTGCCAGCAGCCAGATAGGGGGCTCCTACGAGCAGTACTTC.

This clone was seen just once. The sample carries other DNA sequences with the same CDR3. J is TRBJ1-1 and V is TRBV7-2; weak D call: TRBD1 (6 bases). Trimming took 0 bases from V and 4 from J, leaving 9 bases between them. Germline-derived CDR1 and CDR2 are SGHTA and FQGNSA. The length of the CDR3 is 14 residues. CDR3 bases: TGTGCCAGCAGCTTAGCAGGGGGTGGCACTGAAGCTTTCTTT. This gives the protein CASSLAGGGTEAFF.

V gene TRBV15 combines with J gene TRBJ2-7; the D gene is possibly TRBD1 (5 bases). V was cut by 3 bases and J by 3 bases, with 15 bases left in between. Germline CDR1 is LNHNV and CDR2 is YYDKDF (reference sequence). CDR3 length: 15 residues. CDR3 DNA: TGTGCCACCAGCAGGCGTTTACCAGGGAACTACGAGCAGTACTTC. Translation: CATSRRLPGNYEQYF.

The V gene is TRBV9, the J gene TRBJ1-6, with TRBD1 matching over 9 bases. With V trimmed by 0 bases and J by 3 bases, 7 bases remained unmatched. There are 18 residues in the CDR3. Germline V gene data show CDR1 as SGDLS and CDR2 as YYNGEE. As DNA, the CDR3 is TGTGCCAGCAGCGTAGGAGGGGGACAGGGCGGCTATAATTCACCCCTCCACTTT. This encodes CASSVGGGQGGYNSPLHF.

J is TRBJ2-7 and V is TRBV18; 8 positions agree with TRBD2. CDR1 and CDR2 from the germline V gene are KGHSH and LQKENI. The CDR3 is 17 residues long. The ends lost 4 bases at V and 3 bases at J; junction bases unmatched: 14. CDR3 bases: TGTGCCAGCTCACTCGTGACTAGCGCCGGTTGGGTCTACGAGCAGTACTTC. Translated: CASSLVTSAGWVYEQYF.